This TCR beta chain was retrieved from a study of blood T cells in healthy people across ages. In this sample, this clonotype turned up many times. The CDR3 is 16 residues long. V lost 5 bases and J lost 2; bases outside the gene matches: 3. CDR1 is SEHNR, CDR2 FQNEAQ, per germline (reference sequence). Through a sample-barcoded 5' primer and a J-beta primer mix, a second PCR was run for 7 to 11 cycles. One entry per CDR3 protein, called by TCRdb with MiXCR from the 5' RACE reads. The sample yields fewer than 650,000 distinct CDR3 sequences, over 25% seen once. The same data also contributed to another study, on T cells of mothers and their children. As that study records: Donation came from a few healthy Caucasian mothers together with their six children.

The chain joins TRBV7-9 to TRBJ2-1; 13 bases are shared with TRBD2. The sequence was collected from a boy aged 2-15 years in good health. The sequenced sample consisted of blood. DNA of the CDR3: TGTGCCAGCAGCCCTGGACTAGCGGGGGCCTACAATGAGCAGTTCTTC. It translates to CASSPGLAGAYNEQFF. Variable domain in full (rest from reference TRBV7-9 and TRBJ2-1): DTGVSQNPRHKITKRGQNVTFRCDPISEHNRLYWYRQTLGQGPEFLTYFQNEAQLEKSRLLSDRFSAERPKGSFSTLEIQRTEQGDSAMYLCASSPGLAGAYNEQFFGPGTRLTVL.